This TCR beta chain was sequenced in a study of cytomegalovirus exposure and HLA in healthy donors. Findings and caveats of the study: A subsequent analysis found that TCR clusters from the first cohort also tended to co-occur in the roughly 120 validation repertoires, with 90% to 95% of cluster scores above 0. Cytomegalovirus-associated TCR beta chains were listed, numbering 150 to 200.

Clones were read by immunoSEQ multiplex PCR, and TCRdb kept only the in-frame ones, dropping some. Seen here are about 160,000 clones, 80% to 90% observed once, and the top ten hold 2% to 2.5%. About this clone: The antigen remains unidentified.

Germline V gene lookup returns CDR1 SGDLS and CDR2 YYNGEE. V was clipped by 2 bases and J by 6 bases; unmatched bases: 6. CDR3 length equals 14 residues. The material sequenced was PBMCs. This TCR came from a woman aged 18-29 years in good health and CMV-seronegative. The J gene is TRBJ1-2, the V gene TRBV9, with 8 bases matching TRBD1. CDR3 DNA: TGTGCCAGCAGCGTCGGGGACAGGCTCGATGGCTACACCTTC. Translation gives CASSVGDRLDGYTF.